The clone carrying this T cell receptor beta chain was counted only a few times. Different DNA sequences within this sample yield the same CDR3. The record originates from a study of blood T cell repertoires in COVID-19. The overall study: Collection of acute and convalescent COVID-19 samples took place in the United States, Italy and Spain.

This table comes from immunoSEQ multiplex PCR, and its TCRdb copy is limited to in-frame clones, with some not included. Found here are some 82,000 clones, roughly 79% of them singletons; the top ten hold approximately 44%. Germline CDR1 is MGHDK and CDR2 is SYGVNS. The length of the CDR3 is 12 residues. Trimming pared 1 base from V and 4 bases from J, leaving 5 bases between. Input material: peripheral blood. The chain uses TRBV25-1 and TRBJ2-7, with D unresolved. The origin of this receptor is a man older than 75 with acute or convalescent COVID-19. The DNA for the CDR3 is TGTGCCAGCAGTGAATCAGGTTACGAGCAGTACTTC. Amino acid sequence: CASSESGYEQYF.